This T cell receptor beta chain was identified in a study of blood T cell repertoires in COVID-19. With 4 bases removed from V and 3 bases from J, the gap between germline ends came to 11 bases. The germline CDR1 and CDR2 sequences are SGHDT and YYEEEE. The CDR3 has 14 amino acids. Assay used: immunoSEQ multiplex PCR; TCRdb lists only in-frame clones, some missing. The sample has 200,000 to 250,000 clones, about 88% seen once. The TCR was taken from a woman aged 55-69 years with acute or convalescent COVID-19. The gene calls are TRBV5-6 and TRBJ1-3; D is unclear. The sequenced sample was peripheral blood. The CDR3 reads CASSIGVYGNTIYF. The DNA for the CDR3 is TGTGCCAGCAGCATCGGGGTCTATGGAAACACCATATATTTT. The entire variable domain, with the rest obtained from reference TRBV5-6 and TRBJ1-3, is as follows: DAGVTQSPTHLIKTRGQQVTLRCSPKSGHDTVSWYQQALGQGPQFIFQYYEEEERQRGNFPDRFSGHQFPNYSSELNVNALLLGDSALYLCASSIGVYGNTIYFGEGSWLTVV.